One sample yielded the 2 T cell receptor beta chains listed below, sequenced in a study of blood T cell repertoires in COVID-19. Generated by immunoSEQ multiplex PCR, the TCRdb table keeps only in-frame clones and is missing some. The table has about 33,000 clones, about 86% seen once; the top ten hold 6.3%. The specimen sequenced was peripheral blood. The receptors originated from a human donor in a cohort sampled during active COVID-19.

This chain links TRBV19 with TRBJ1-5; D is unresolved. CDR1 and CDR2 (germline): LNHDA, SQIVND (reference sequence). Trimming left V 3 bases short and J 0 bases short, with 15 bases between. This CDR3 region has 17 residues. The CDR3 spells CASSIEIETYSNQPQHF. CDR3 in DNA: TGTGCCAGTAGTATCGAAATAGAAACGTATAGCAATCAGCCCCAGCATTTT.

This chain links TRBV19 with TRBJ2-7; 8 positions match TRBD2. There are 13 residues in the CDR3. Looked up from germline, CDR1 is LNHDA and CDR2 is SQIVND (reference sequence). Trimming removed 4 bases from V and 5 bases from J; junction bases left unmatched: 4. CDR3 protein: CASSRGLVDEQYF. As DNA, the CDR3 is TGTGCCAGTAGTAGGGGACTAGTCGACGAGCAGTACTTC.